Detailed here is one T cell receptor beta chain. Which antigen it targets is not known. Nothing much larger sits one base from this clone, and base qualities are not available. The sample is drawn from a study of blood T cell repertoires in COVID-19 (dated by TCRdb to the early 2020s). About the full investigation: Collaborator samples came from the United States, Italy and Spain and covered acute and convalescent phases of COVID-19. The material from the prospective study consisted of cDNA or gDNA derived from T cells, B-cell-depleted T cells, or PBMCs. The samples were drawn from two sources: the first 160 participants of the ongoing ImmuneRACE study, and 1,000 to 1,500 subjects contributed by 6 global collaborators. Where HLA class I and class II types were available, the types were taken from metadata supplied by the sample provider, not from assay-based typing. The repertoires were released in a freely available public database meant as a resource for research on the immune response to SARS-CoV-2. Subjects who had been exposed to COVID-19, were actively infected with it, or had recovered from it provided the deeply sampled blood TCRbeta repertoires that made up the dataset. A de-identified subject ID, COVID-19 status, age in years and sex were almost always included in the sample metadata.

Overall results and qualifications from the work: The quantity of clinical and demographic metadata differed by source and by participant and was supplied without curation.

The collaborating institutions used their own protocols to collect whole blood in K2EDTA tubes. Collaborator samples were shipped for TCRbeta analysis as frozen whole blood, isolated PBMCs, or DNA extracted from either sample type. The immunoSEQ Assay, a bias-controlled multiplex PCR, was used to amplify TCRbeta CDR3 regions from genomic DNA. Per the authors' processing: Within the assay, amplification of reference gene primers was used to estimate how many nucleated cells each sample contained. To quantify the absolute abundance of each unique TCRbeta CDR3 rearrangement, sequence reads were collapsed and filtered. For each sample, productive Simpson clonality was calculated as the square root of Simpson's diversity index over productive rearrangements. Imported from immuneACCESS, the table was reduced by TCRdb to in-frame sequences with V and J called. These copies leave out some clones; in studies compared against another copy, an unresolved V gene accounts for under half, and the cause of the remainder is not known. That table is the source of V, J and clone size, and D and trimming were worked out from the DNA. Across this sample there are about 130,000 clones, with 84% seen only once. The ten largest account for about 1.5% of the sample.

From its cysteine to its phenylalanine, the CDR3 spans 13 amino acids. The entry retains the CDR3 DNA only, 39 bases that are in frame from base 1. The germline V gene supplies CDR1 MNHEY and CDR2 SVGAGI. V is reduced by 8 bases and J by 0 bases, leaving a spacing of 8 bases between them. Sequenced: peripheral blood. The V and J segments used are TRBV6-5 and TRBJ1-3, with the D gene uncertain. The clonotype was recovered from a man aged 60 to 69 with acute or convalescent COVID-19. The nucleotide sequence is TGTGCCAGCCTAGAGCTCTCTGGAAACACCATATATTTT. Protein translation: CASLELSGNTIYF.